This T cell receptor beta chain was observed in a study of T cell responses to AZD1222 COVID-19 vaccine. Overall study findings and caveats: Seropositivity was recorded at baseline in only a handful of AZD1222 recipients. Reportedly, nearly half the spike-specific TCRs target unmutated variant regions.

This clone came up once. Its antigen is not identified. Combined were second doses at about 4 or about 12 weeks. This CDR3 contains 15 residues. J lost 12 bases, V lost 10 bases, and 18 bases had no gene match. Germline CDR1 ENHRY, CDR2 SYGVKD. Method: immunoSEQ multiplex PCR; TCRdb's copy keeps in-frame clones and lacks some. This repertoire shows fewer than 110,000 clones, about 90% found once; its top ten account for roughly 6.2%. The sequence derives from an adult who received the AZD1222 COVID-19 vaccine. The specimen was peripheral blood, collected 28 days after the second AZD1222 dose. The J gene is TRBJ1-6, the V gene TRBV10-3, with 7 bases aligning to TRBD1. CDR3 sequence (DNA): TGTGCCACCCGCGGGGGAGGGGGCCAGCAGGTACCCCTCCACTTT. Translated, it gives CATRGGGGQQVPLHF.